Listed here is a single T cell receptor (beta chain). Looked up from germline, CDR1 is SEHNR and CDR2 is FQNEAQ (reference sequence). The CDR3 totals 12 residues. V lost 7 bases and J lost 1, with 7 bases in between. Donors of Cohort 3 who recovered were those that had two negative PCRs, clearance, or symptom resolution. Profiling relied on immunoSEQ multiplex PCR, and the TCRdb table lists in-frame clones only, not all of them. The table records about 160,000 clones, approximately 82% of them present only once. This record comes from a study of blood T cell repertoires in COVID-19. Study-level information: Specimens from acute and convalescent COVID-19 originated in the United States, Italy and Spain.

This TCR came from a woman aged 45-59 years who had recovered from COVID-19. This chain links TRBV7-9 with TRBJ2-5; D gene ambiguous. The sample consisted of PBMCs or T cells enriched from blood (not recorded which). The CDR3 reads CASNYRQETQYF. Here the CDR3 DNA reads TGTGCCAGCAACTACCGCCAAGAGACCCAGTACTTC.